One sample yielded the 12 T cell receptor beta chains listed below, sequenced in a study of beta chain features in type 1 diabetes. The study reverse transcribed the entire isolated RNA, so it sequenced expressed TCRB transcripts. Sequencing was performed with immunoSEQ multiplex PCR; in TCRdb, only in-frame clones are kept and a portion is missing. Seen here are about 250,000 clones, roughly 15% observed once, and the top ten hold more than 0.025%. The sequenced sample was naive CD4+ T cells from blood. The receptors shown here come from a woman in her thirties or forties in good health.

This clone was counted only a few times. The gene calls are TRBV5-6 and TRBJ1-5, with TRBD1 identical over 10 bases. The CDR3 loop spans 17 amino acids. Germline CDR1 SGHDT, CDR2 YYEEEE. The V and J ends lost 0 bases and 4 bases, in that order; junction bases with no gene match: 7. CDR3 sequence: CASSLGLPGQGNQPQHF. Here the CDR3 DNA reads TGTGCCAGCAGCTTGGGACTTCCGGGACAGGGGAATCAGCCCCAGCATTTT.

The table lists this clone with a few counts. V usage is TRBV5-1 and J usage is TRBJ2-2; no clear D gene. Germline V gene sequence: CDR1 SGHRS, CDR2 YFSETQ. The CDR3 runs 20 residues. Between the trimmed V and J ends, which lost 6 bases and 0 bases, there was a span of 27 bases. The CDR3 spells CASKRRVSPPGATNTGELFF. CDR3 sequence (DNA): TGCGCCAGCAAACGGAGAGTGTCTCCCCCCGGAGCCACGAACACCGGGGAGCTGTTTTTT.

This clone turned up a few times. The rearrangement joins TRBV29-1 to TRBJ1-5, with TRBD1 identical over 7 bases. This CDR3 spans 14 amino acids. J gave up 0 bases and V 6 bases, and 5 bases lay outside the gene matches. Germline CDR1 reads SQVTM; CDR2 reads ANQGSEA. CDR3 residues: CSVGGQNSNQPQHF. CDR3 nucleotides: TGCAGCGTGGGGGGACAGAATAGCAATCAGCCCCAGCATTTT. Using reference TRBV29-1 and TRBJ1-5 for the parts outside the CDR3, the full variable domain is SAVISQKPSRDICQRGTSLTIQCQVDSQVTMMFWYRQQPGQSLTLIATANQGSEATYESGFVIDKFPISRPNLTFSTLTVSNMSPEDSSIYLCSVGGQNSNQPQHFGDGTRLSIL.

This clone has only a few counts. The CDR3 nucleotides read TGTGCCAGCAGCTCCGGACAGCCTGGGGCTGGAAACACCATATATTTT. It codes for CASSSGQPGAGNTIYF. The chain has TRBV5-4 and TRBJ1-3; D is possibly TRBD1 (6 bases). The CDR3 covers 16 residues. Deletions cut 3 bases from V and 2 bases from J, with 15 bases between. The germline V gene encodes CDR1 SGHNT and CDR2 YYREEE (reference sequence). Based on the CDR3 plus reference TRBV5-4 and TRBJ1-3, the full variable domain is ETGVTQSPTHLIKTRGQQVTLRCSSQSGHNTVSWYQQALGQGPQFIFQYYREEENGRGNFPPRFSGLQFPNYSSELNVNALELDDSALYLCASSSGQPGAGNTIYFGEGSWLTVV.

CDR3 sequence (DNA): TGTGCCAGCCCCTCGTCGGACAGCTCTGGGGCCAACGTCCTGACTTTC. This translates into CASPSSDSSGANVLTF. The V and J genes are TRBV18 and TRBJ2-6; possibly TRBD1 for D (6 bases). The CDR3 contains 16 residues. The V end lost 8 bases, the J end lost 0 bases, and 14 bases lay between the germline ends. Germline V CDR1 and CDR2: KGHSH, LQKENI.

Only a few counts were recorded for this clone. The chain has TRBV21-1 and TRBJ2-3; TRBD2 is the table's D call, not checked against the DNA. TRBV21-1 is termed a pseudogene. The CDR3 totals 17 residues. The CDR3 region has the DNA TGTGCCAGCAGCAAAAGCTGTAGGGAGTGGGACACAGATACGCAGTATTTT. This sequence encodes CASSKSCREWDTDTQYF.

This clone was counted between two and nine times. The rearrangement uses TRBV19 and TRBJ2-7; D gene ambiguous. The CDR3 covers 15 residues. Germline V gene sequence: CDR1 LNHDA, CDR2 SQIVND (reference sequence). V was pared by 5 bases and J by 0 bases, with 14 bases between. The DNA for the CDR3 is TGTGCCAGTAGTGTTAGTGCTTACCTCTCCTACGAGCAGTACTTC. This translates into CASSVSAYLSYEQYF.

This rearrangement joins TRBV5-1 to TRBJ1-1, with D perhaps matching TRBD1 (6 bases). V lost 3 bases and J lost 1, with 25 bases in between. In germline, CDR1 is SGHRS, CDR2 YFSETQ. The CDR3 has 19 amino acids. CDR3 nucleotides: TGCGCCAGCAGCTGGCCTTCAGGGGAAAAGGGGCACCGGAACACTGAAGCTTTCTTT. It specifies CASSWPSGEKGHRNTEAFF.

The sample holds a few counts of this clone. This chain links TRBV7-9 with TRBJ1-1, with TRBD1 as a possible D gene (6 bases). The CDR3 runs 14 residues. CDR1 is SEHNR, CDR2 FQNEAQ, per germline (reference sequence). Trimming left V 7 bases short and J 7 bases short, with 19 bases between. The CDR3 here is CASNEGQYLNEAFF. DNA for the CDR3: TGTGCCAGCAACGAAGGACAGTACCTCAATGAAGCTTTCTTT.

The chain joins TRBV6-6 to TRBJ1-2, with D unresolved. Germline CDR1 is MNHNY and CDR2 is SVGAGI (reference sequence). V shed 0 bases and J shed 0 bases, with 11 bases lying between them. There are 16 residues in the CDR3. In DNA form, the CDR3 reads TGTGCCAGCAGTTACTCGAGCGAGTTCCCTAACTATGGCTACACCTTC. Amino acids: CASSYSSEFPNYGYTF.

The chain has TRBV19 and TRBJ2-5, with D possibly TRBD2 on 5 matching bases. The CDR3 consists of 14 residues. V lost 6 bases and J 6 bases, leaving 17 bases between the germline ends. The germline V gene encodes CDR1 LNHDA and CDR2 SQIVND (reference sequence). As DNA, the CDR3 is TGTGCCAGTAGCCTCGGACTGTCCTCGAAGACCCAGTACTTC. The encoded protein is CASSLGLSSKTQYF.

V is TRBV10-1 and J is TRBJ2-1; the D gene is possibly TRBD2 (7 bases). The germline V and J ends were trimmed by 8 bases and 7 bases, with 15 bases remaining between them. Germline V CDR1 and CDR2: WNHNN, SYGVQD (reference sequence). CDR3 size: 13 residues. The CDR3 protein is CASADGGLNEQFF. In nucleotides, the CDR3 is TGCGCCAGCGCCGACGGGGGGCTAAATGAGCAGTTCTTC.